Described below is a single T cell receptor beta chain sequence and its context. Its target is not known. Profiled with immunoSEQ multiplex PCR; TCRdb holds only in-frame clones, not every one. The data show about 1.1 million clones, about 80% seen once. The CDR3 has 11 amino acids. The germline gives CDR1 MGHRA, CDR2 YSYEKL. Trimming removed 2 bases from V and 7 bases from J, with 5 bases in between. This entry is derived from a study of shared clonotypes between healthy human individuals. Study results and limitations: Represented genetic and exposure-history diversity was restricted by having few donors.

Sequencing was carried out using memory CD4+ T cells from PBMCs. Subset: CD45RA-negative fraction. This sequence originates from a man between 18 and 35 years old in good health. Some clones in this sample may be carry-over from other donors' samples. The V and J genes are TRBV4-1 and TRBJ1-1; no firm D call. CDR3 in amino acids: CASSQPGEAFF. Written as DNA, the CDR3 is TGCGCCAGCAGCCAACCGGGTGAAGCTTTCTTT.